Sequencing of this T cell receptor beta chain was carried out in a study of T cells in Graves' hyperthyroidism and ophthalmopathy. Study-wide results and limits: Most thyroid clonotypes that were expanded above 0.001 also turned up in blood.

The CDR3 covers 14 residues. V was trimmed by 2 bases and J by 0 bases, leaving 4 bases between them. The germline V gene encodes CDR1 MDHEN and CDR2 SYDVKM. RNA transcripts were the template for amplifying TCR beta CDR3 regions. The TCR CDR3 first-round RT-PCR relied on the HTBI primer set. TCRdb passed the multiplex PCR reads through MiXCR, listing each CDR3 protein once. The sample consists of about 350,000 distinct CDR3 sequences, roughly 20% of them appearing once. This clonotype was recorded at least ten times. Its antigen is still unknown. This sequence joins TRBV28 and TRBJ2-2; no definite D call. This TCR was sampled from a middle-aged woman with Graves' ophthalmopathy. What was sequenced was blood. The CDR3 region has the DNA TGTGCCAGCAGTTTAGGGGCGAACACCGGGGAGCTGTTTTTT. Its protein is CASSLGANTGELFF.